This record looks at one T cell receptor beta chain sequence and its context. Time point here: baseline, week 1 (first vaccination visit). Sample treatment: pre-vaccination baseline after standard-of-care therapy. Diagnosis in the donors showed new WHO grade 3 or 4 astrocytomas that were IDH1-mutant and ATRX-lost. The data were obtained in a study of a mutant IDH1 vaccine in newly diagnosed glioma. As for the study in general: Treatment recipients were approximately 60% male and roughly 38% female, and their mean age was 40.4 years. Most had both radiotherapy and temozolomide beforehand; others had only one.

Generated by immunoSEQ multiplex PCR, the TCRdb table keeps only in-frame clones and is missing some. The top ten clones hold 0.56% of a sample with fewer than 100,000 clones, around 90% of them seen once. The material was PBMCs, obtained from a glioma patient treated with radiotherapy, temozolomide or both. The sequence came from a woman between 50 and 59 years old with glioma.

As DNA, the CDR3 is TGTGCCAGCAGGGGACAATTCTATGGCTACACCTTC. Translation gives CASRGQFYGYTF. This chain connects TRBV6-1 to TRBJ1-2; possibly TRBD1 for D (6 bases). V dropped 6 bases and J dropped 4 bases, with 9 bases sitting between them. The germline gives CDR1 MNHNS, CDR2 SASEGT. CDR3 length: 12 residues.